What follows are 20 T cell receptor beta chains derived from one specimen sequenced in a study of T cell changes during pregnancy in multiple sclerosis. Libraries were prepared by immunoSEQ multiplex PCR; TCRdb keeps only in-frame clonotypes and omits some of them. The sample has fewer than 80,000 clones, 85% to 95% seen once; the top ten hold 1.5% to 2.5%. The sample consisted of peripheral blood, taken in the third trimester of pregnancy. Every receptor here comes from a female donor in good health, enrolled as a control in a pregnancy study.

V and J are TRBV16 and TRBJ2-7; 7 bases agree with TRBD2. CDR1 KGHSY and CDR2 FQNENV come from the germline V gene. The junction had 0 bases not matched to a gene; V was cut back by 4 bases and J by 0 bases. The CDR3 length is 13 residues. The CDR3 region is CASSRDYSYEQYF. In nucleotides, the CDR3 is TGTGCCAGCAGCCGGGACTACTCCTACGAGCAGTACTTC.

This CDR3 is CASQGGIEQYF. The CDR3 nucleotides are TGTGCCAGCCAAGGGGGTATCGAGCAGTACTTC. This sequence joins TRBV5-6 and TRBJ2-7, with D possibly TRBD1 on 6 matching bases. CDR3 length equals 11 residues. The germline gives CDR1 SGHDT, CDR2 YYEEEE. V shed 7 bases and J shed 6 bases, with 11 bases lying between them. The entire variable domain, with the rest obtained from reference TRBV5-6 and TRBJ2-7, is as follows: DAGVTQSPTHLIKTRGQQVTLRCSPKSGHDTVSWYQQALGQGPQFIFQYYEEEERQRGNFPDRFSGHQFPNYSSELNVNALLLGDSALYLCASQGGIEQYFGPGTRLTVT.

The rearrangement uses TRBV11-3 and TRBJ2-1; TRBD1 might be the D (6 bases). CDR1 and CDR2 from the germline V gene are SGHNT and YENEEA. V dropped 1 base and J dropped 3 bases, with 10 bases sitting between them. There are 15 residues in the CDR3. CDR3 nucleotide sequence: TGTGCCAGCAGCTTAGGGGGGCCCATCTACAATGAGCAGTTCTTC. Translation: CASSLGGPIYNEQFF.

The chain combines TRBV5-4 with TRBJ2-2; a possible D gene is TRBD1 (8 bases). The CDR3 contains 15 residues. V was shortened by 5 bases and J by 5 bases, with 16 bases between the two germline ends. Looked up from germline, CDR1 is SGHNT and CDR2 is YYREEE (reference sequence). The CDR3 reads CASRQGGPSTGELFF. The CDR3 DNA reads as TGTGCCAGCAGACAGGGGGGGCCTTCGACCGGGGAGCTGTTTTTT.

V and J are TRBV7-9 and TRBJ1-2, with 10 bases identical to TRBD1. The V gene end was trimmed by 5 bases and the J gene end by 0 bases; junction bases not matched to a gene: 6. The CDR3 covers 16 residues. The germline gives CDR1 SEHNR, CDR2 FQNEAQ (reference sequence). CDR3 DNA: TGTGCCAGCAGCCCTGTGGGACAGGGGCCTAACTATGGCTACACCTTC. This gives the protein CASSPVGQGPNYGYTF. Variable domain in full (rest from reference TRBV7-9 and TRBJ1-2): DTGVSQNPRHKITKRGQNVTFRCDPISEHNRLYWYRQTLGQGPEFLTYFQNEAQLEKSRLLSDRFSAERPKGSFSTLEIQRTEQGDSAMYLCASSPVGQGPNYGYTFGSGTRLTVV.

This sequence joins TRBV11-2 and TRBJ2-1, with D tentatively TRBD1 (5 bases). Trimming cost V 4 bases and J 7 bases, with 17 bases left between them. This CDR3 contains 15 residues. Germline V gene data show CDR1 as SGHAT and CDR2 as FQNNGV. The chain's CDR3 is CASSSVGAGRNEQFF. The CDR3 DNA is TGTGCCAGCAGCTCCGTAGGGGCTGGAAGAAATGAGCAGTTCTTC.

The CDR3 sequence is CASSYTGAETMNTEAFF. CDR3 coding DNA: TGTGCCAGTAGCTACACAGGGGCGGAGACCATGAACACTGAAGCTTTCTTT. The rearrangement links TRBV19 to TRBJ1-1; 7 bases map to TRBD1. CDR1 LNHDA and CDR2 SQIVND come from the germline V gene (reference sequence). The CDR3 extends over 17 amino acids. The V and J ends lost 6 bases and 0 bases, in that order; junction bases with no gene match: 13.

V usage is TRBV15 and J usage is TRBJ2-1; 14 nucleotides align to TRBD2. The CDR3 consists of 15 residues. J gave up 14 bases and V 0 bases, and 6 bases lay outside the gene matches. Germline CDR1 and CDR2: LNHNV and YYDKDF (reference sequence). In DNA form, the CDR3 reads TGTGCCACCAGCAGAGATGGGACTAGCGGGAGAAGGAAGTTCTTC. This codes for CATSRDGTSGRRKFF.

This chain connects TRBV23-1 to TRBJ2-1; TRBD2 is a possible D gene (6 bases). TRBV23-1 is sorted into the ORF group, with uncertain function. The CDR3 is made up of 18 amino acids. Deletions cut 9 bases from V and 8 bases from J, with 32 bases between. The CDR3 DNA follows: TGCGCCAGGCAAGTCAATCGGGTCCGGGAGAGGGTAAGGGATGAGCAGTTCTTC. Its protein product is CARQVNRVRERVRDEQFF.

J is TRBJ1-4 and V is TRBV5-3; TRBD1 agrees at 10 bases. TRBV5-3 is known as an ORF, though its function is uncertain. The CDR3 is 18 amino acids. V lost 3 bases to trimming and J lost 8 bases; unmatched junction nucleotides: 16. CDR3 in DNA: TGTGCCAGAAGCTGGGGCTCGGGACAGGGGATATGTAAGGAAAAACTGTTTTTT. Its translation: CARSWGSGQGICKEKLFF.

The rearrangement links TRBV7-9 to TRBJ2-1; a possible D gene is TRBD1 (6 bases). The CDR3 sequence is 13 residues long. V was shortened by 10 bases and J by 4 bases, with 14 bases between the two germline ends. Germline loops: CDR1 SEHNR, CDR2 FQNEAQ (reference sequence). The CDR3 loop is CAINRDTYNEQFF. CDR3 sequence (DNA): TGTGCCATCAACCGGGACACGTACAATGAGCAGTTCTTC.

The V and J genes are TRBV4-1 and TRBJ1-1; D is unclear. CDR3 length equals 15 residues. Trimming shortened V by 0 bases and J by 2 bases, and 10 bases separated the two germline ends. Germline V gene lookup returns CDR1 MGHRA and CDR2 YSYEKL. The DNA of the CDR3 is TGCGCCAGCAGCCAAGAAGGCGGACTTAACACTGAAGCTTTCTTT. This sequence encodes CASSQEGGLNTEAFF.

This clone appeared a few times. At one of its ends the junction is not consistent with the germline gene, which may arise from a read error. V usage is TRBV28 and J usage is TRBJ1-1, with a possible D match to TRBD1 (5 bases). The CDR3 extends over 12 amino acids. Germline V gives CDR1 MDHEN, CDR2 SYDVKM. In nucleotides, the CDR3 is TGTGCCAGCAGTCTATGGACATCTGAAGCTTTCTTT. Amino acid sequence: CASSLWTSEAFF.

J is TRBJ2-5 and V is TRBV6-6, with 7 bases aligning to TRBD2. The CDR3 extends over 14 amino acids. CDR1 MNHNY and CDR2 SVGAGI come from the germline V gene (reference sequence). J gave up 5 bases and V 6 bases, and 9 bases lay outside the gene matches. The DNA of the CDR3 is TGTGCCAGCAGGCCCGGGGGGTGGGGGGAGACCCAGTACTTC. This translates into CASRPGGWGETQYF.

This chain connects TRBV2 to TRBJ1-4; D not certain. Looked up from germline, CDR1 is SNHLY and CDR2 is FYNNEI. Trimming cost V 4 bases and J 8 bases, with 14 bases left between them. The CDR3 sequence is 14 residues long. CDR3 in amino acids: CASSGRTDGEKLFF. The CDR3 bases are TGTGCCAGCAGTGGCCGGACTGACGGGGAAAAACTGTTTTTT.

This clone was observed once. The rearrangement links TRBV7-3 to TRBJ2-1; TRBD2 matches at 12 bases. Germline CDR1 reads SGHTA; CDR2 reads FQGTGA. V lost 3 bases, J lost 9 bases, and 6 bases stayed unmatched. There are 15 residues in the CDR3. CDR3: CASSLTSGGGAEQFF. CDR3 bases: TGTGCCAGCAGCTTGACTAGCGGGGGAGGGGCTGAGCAGTTCTTC.

The chain couples TRBV5-8 to TRBJ2-5; TRBD2 matches 15 bases. Germline V lookup: CDR1 SGHTS, CDR2 YDEGEE. V was clipped by 3 bases and J by 4 bases; unmatched bases: 13. The CDR3 runs 19 residues. For the CDR3, the DNA is TGTGCCAGCAGCTATTTCGGACTAGCGGGAGGGCCGGGGAGAGAGACCCAGTACTTC. This encodes CASSYFGLAGGPGRETQYF.

The rearrangement joins TRBV28 to TRBJ2-1; 9 nucleotides line up with TRBD1. The CDR3 covers 14 residues. Per the germline V gene, CDR1 is MDHEN and CDR2 is SYDVKM. With 3 bases clipped from V and 10 bases from J, the junction kept 7 bases outside the gene matches. CDR3 DNA: TGTGCCAGCAGTTTTGGGGACAGGGACGCCGAGCAGTTCTTC. Its translation is CASSFGDRDAEQFF. Drawing the rest from reference TRBV28 and TRBJ2-1, the complete variable domain is DVKVTQSSRYLVKRTGEKVFLECVQDMDHENMFWYRQDPGLGLRLIYFSYDVKMKEKGDIPEGYSVSREKKERFSLILESASTNQTSMYLCASSFGDRDAEQFFGPGTRLTVL.

About this clone: A read error may account for a junction end that differs from germline. The chain links TRBV7-7 to TRBJ2-1; possible D gene TRBD2, 6 bases. The CDR3 sequence is 13 residues long. Germline lookup yields CDR1 SSHAT and CDR2 FNYEAQ (reference sequence). CDR3 sequence reads: CASSLGRNNEQFF. CDR3 bases: TGTGCTAGCAGCTTGGGGAGGAACAATGAGCAGTTCTTC. The full variable domain, its missing parts supplied by reference TRBV7-7 and TRBJ2-1, is GAGVSQSPRYKVTKRGQDVTLRCDPISSHATLYWYQQALGQGPEFLTYFNYEAQPDKSGLPSDRFSAERPEGSISTLTIQRTEQRDSAMYRCASSLGRNNEQFFGPGTRLTVL.

The V gene is TRBV2, the J gene TRBJ2-5; the match to TRBD2 covers 15 bases. This CDR3 has 15 residues. V lost 1 base and J lost 7; bases outside the gene matches: 1. Germline CDR1 reads SNHLY; CDR2 reads FYNNEI. CDR3 region: CASSEEGLAGGTQYF. CDR3 coding DNA: TGTGCCAGCAGTGAAGAGGGACTAGCGGGGGGGACCCAGTACTTC.